Sequencing of this T cell receptor (beta chain) was carried out in a study of T cell repertoires in cytomegalovirus infection. Study-level background: Well-studied HLA-B-restricted epitopes and recently identified HLA-C-restricted epitopes of CMV were both used in the study. Indicated by public TCR beta signatures were CMV infection and matching HLA type. Study observations and caveats: Summed public TCR beta family frequency identified CMV carriers bearing the relevant HLA. CMV-specific TCR beta clonotypes restricted by HLA-C dominated the ex vivo response.

There are a few counts of this clonotype. The antigen remains undetermined. MiXCR, applied by TCRdb to the reads, yields one record per CDR3 protein. In the table there are roughly 150,000 distinct CDR3 sequences, roughly 22% of which are singletons. CDR1 LGHNA and CDR2 YNFKEQ come from the germline V gene. This CDR3 region has 17 residues. Trimming took 4 bases from V and 2 from J, leaving 21 bases between them. The origin of this receptor is a human donor in good health (CMV status not recorded). Some clones in this sample may be carry-over from other donors' samples. V usage is TRBV4-2 and J usage is TRBJ2-7; D remains unclear. This material consisted of CD8+ T cells from cultured PBMCs, taken from culture after CMV antigen stimulation. CDR3 sequence reads: CASSPAGNTLSAYEQYF. The CDR3 bases are TGTGCCAGCAGCCCAGCAGGTAACACCTTATCGGCCTACGAGCAGTACTTC.